This TCR beta chain was obtained from a study of PD-1 and CTLA-4 blockade in melanoma. Produced via immunoSEQ multiplex PCR; TCRdb's table is partial and in-frame only. Of 32,000 or so clones in the sample, roughly nine tenths were seen once. V was pared by 0 bases and J by 7 bases, with 17 bases between. Germline CDR1 is SGHRS and CDR2 is YFSETQ. This CDR3 spans 16 amino acids. The V gene is TRBV5-1, the J gene TRBJ2-1, with D maybe TRBD1 (5 bases). This receptor was identified in a human donor with melanoma. The source was CD8+ T cells from peripheral blood, collected before anti-PD-1 treatment. The CDR3 DNA sequence: TGCGCCAGCAGCTTGGCGACAGCCGGTACAACTAATGAGCAGTTCTTC. Amino acids: CASSLATAGTTNEQFF.